The clone carrying this T cell receptor (beta chain) has more than one count but fewer than ten. Produced via immunoSEQ multiplex PCR; TCRdb's table is partial and in-frame only. Among 10,000 to 15,000 clones listed, roughly 84% were seen once. The sample comes from a study of OX40 agonist ivuxolimab in advanced cancers. The CDR3 has 14 residues. V was clipped by 9 bases and J by 4 bases; unmatched bases: 7. The germline CDR1 and CDR2 sequences are LNHDA and SQIVND (reference sequence). The receptor's source is an adult with an advanced solid tumor such as melanoma, head and neck, liver or kidney cancer. Here the sequenced sample was CD4+ or CD8+ T cells sorted from blood, taken in a trial of the OX40 agonist ivuxolimab. V gene TRBV19 combines with J gene TRBJ1-5; 9 nucleotides agree with TRBD1. The CDR3 nucleotides read TGTGCCAGCGGGACAGGGATTTCAAATCAGCCCCAGCATTTT. Amino acids: CASGTGISNQPQHF.